These T cell receptor beta chains were read from a single sample in a study of cytomegalovirus exposure and HLA in healthy donors. TCRdb's table, derived via immunoSEQ multiplex PCR, lists solely in-frame clones and lacks some. The sample includes about 150,000 clones, 65% to 75% of them seen just once. The material sequenced was PBMCs. These TCRs come from a man in his fifties or sixties in good health and CMV-seronegative. Each CDR3 is given with its conserved first and last residue. The D gene is left open where the match is weak. The size of a clone is reported for some rows only, either as once, few or many, or as a class for expanded clones.

V,J,size,D,DNA,CDR3
TRBV27,TRBJ2-5,NA,NA,TGTGCCAGCAGCACAGGGGGCGGGGGGCAAGAGACCCAGTACTTC,CASSTGGGGQETQYF
TRBV6-5,TRBJ2-3,NA,NA,TGTGCCAGCAGCCCGGACAAAGATACGCAGTATTTT,CASSPDKDTQYF
TRBV19,TRBJ1-5,once,NA,TGTGCCAGTAGTATGATGTCCAGGGCCAATCAGCCCCAGCATTTT,CASSMMSRANQPQHF
TRBV7-3,TRBJ2-6,NA,NA,TGTGCCAGCAGCACAGAAATCTCTGGGGCCAACGTCCTGACTTTC,CASSTEISGANVLTF
TRBV7-9,TRBJ1-3,NA,TRBD1,TGTGCCAGCAGCTTAGCGAGGGGAAGACAGGGGGCCTCTGGAAACACCATATATTTT,CASSLARGRQGASGNTIYF
TRBV30,TRBJ2-2,few,NA,TGTGCCTGGCAGGAGACAGGCACCGGGGAGCTGTTTTTT,CAWQETGTGELFF
TRBV7-2,TRBJ1-1,NA,NA,TGTGCCAGCAGTTCGGTCTTACACACTGAAGCTTTCTTT,CASSSVLHTEAFF
TRBV28,TRBJ1-4,NA,NA,TGTGCCAGCAGGTGGGGCTCAACTAATGAAAAACTGTTTTTT,CASRWGSTNEKLFF
TRBV20-1,TRBJ2-5,once,NA,TGCAGTGCTAGAGATCGGGAGACCCAGTACTTC,CSARDRETQYF
TRBV28,TRBJ1-3,NA,NA,TGTGCCAGCAGTTTGTATGGGGGCGGGGGAAACACCATATATTTT,CASSLYGGGGNTIYF
TRBV4-1,TRBJ1-2,NA,NA,TGCGCCAGCAGCCAAGACAGGGGCAATAACTATGGCTACACCTTC,CASSQDRGNNYGYTF
TRBV19,TRBJ2-4,NA,TRBD2,TGTGCCAGTAGTGGACGACTAGCGGGGGGAAAGGACATTCAGTACTTC,CASSGRLAGGKDIQYF
TRBV7-8,TRBJ2-2,NA,TRBD2,TGTGCCAGCAGCCCCCTAGCGGGAACGAACACCGGGGAGCTGTTTTTT,CASSPLAGTNTGELFF
TRBV5-1,TRBJ1-4,NA,TRBD1,TGCGCCAGCAGCTGGGACAGCCGTAATGAAAAACTGTTTTTT,CASSWDSRNEKLFF